The clone carrying this T cell receptor (beta chain) appeared a few times. As yet, its antigen is unknown. HTBI primers from iRepertoire and Arm-PCR of CDR3 regions yielded the TCR beta libraries. TCRdb re-called the multiplex PCR reads through MiXCR, storing one row per CDR3 protein. The sample lists 540,000 or so distinct CDR3 sequences; less than 15% were seen once. The source of the sample is a study of regulatory T cells in long-lasting Graves disease. Notes on the study in general: With a small sample size, accuracy may have been reduced.

V lost 0 bases and J 7 bases, leaving 9 bases between the germline ends. This CDR3 is built from 14 residues. The germline V gene has CDR1 LGHNA and CDR2 YNFKEQ. As to time point: newly diagnosed GD, antithyroid drugs for less than 3 months. Extracted RNA from PBMCs served as the source of the TCR library. The same data also contributed to another study, on T cells in Graves' hyperthyroidism and ophthalmopathy. From that report: In patients aged 18 to 65, hyperthyroidism was newly diagnosed, with duration under 2 months.

The chain links TRBV4-2 to TRBJ2-2; D ambiguous. Sequencing used peripheral blood mononuclear cells (PBMCs), obtained at new diagnosis, from a patient treated with antithyroid drugs. This receptor was obtained from a man under 40 with Graves disease. The chain's CDR3 is CASSQDLASGELFF. The CDR3 DNA sequence: TGTGCCAGCAGCCAAGATCTCGCGAGCGGGGAGCTGTTTTTT.